This TCR beta chain was found in a study of Graves' ophthalmopathy and Graves' hyperthyroidism. Investigators amplified TCR beta CDR3 regions from RNA transcripts. Investigators did first-round RT-PCR with HTBI primers, then second-round multiplex PCR. MiXCR, run by TCRdb on the multiplex PCR reads, gives a single entry per CDR3 protein. Of over a million distinct CDR3 sequences in the sample, about 36% were seen once. This CDR3 is 12 amino acids long. Germline V gives CDR1 SGHVS, CDR2 FQNEAQ. Trimming stripped 6 bases from V and 9 bases from J, with 12 bases between. V is TRBV7-8 and J is TRBJ1-5, with D perhaps TRBD1 (5 bases). The sequenced sample consisted of peripheral blood or thyroid tissue (not recorded which). The sequence came from an adult man with Graves' hyperthyroidism. CDR3: CASSPVGLPQHF. DNA of the CDR3: TGTGCCAGCAGTCCGGTGGGGCTGCCCCAGCATTTT.